The 11 T cell receptor beta chains presented below share a single source sample, sequenced in a study of OX40 agonist ivuxolimab in advanced cancers. Library method: the immunoSEQ multiplex PCR assay. The clones in this table, taken by TCRdb from immuneACCESS, are in-frame only. Not every clone is retained; where verified, under half of the shortfall comes from an unresolved V gene, and the cause of the rest is unknown. The sample contains about 79,000 clones, about 84% of them found a single time. Roughly 0.5% of the sample belongs to the ten largest clones. Sequencing was performed on CD4+ or CD8+ T cells sorted from blood, taken in a trial of the OX40 agonist ivuxolimab. These receptors were collected from an adult with an advanced solid tumor such as melanoma, head and neck, liver or kidney cancer.

The rearrangement uses TRBV9 and TRBJ1-6; possible D gene TRBD1, 5 bases. In germline, CDR1 is SGDLS, CDR2 YYNGEE. CDR3 length: 14 residues. Trimming removed 1 base at V and 7 bases at J, with 9 bases between. The chain's CDR3 is CASSVRGLNSPLHF. DNA of the CDR3: TGTGCCAGCAGCGTACGGGGACTAAATTCACCCCTCCACTTT. The full variable domain, rest sourced from reference TRBV9 and TRBJ1-6, is DSGVTQTPKHLITATGQRVTLRCSPRSGDLSVYWYQQSLDQGLQFLIQYYNGEERAKGNILERFSAQQFPDLHSELNLSSLELGDSALYFCASSVRGLNSPLHFGNGTRLTVT.

The chain joins TRBV6-5 to TRBJ1-2; tentatively, D is TRBD1 (6 bases). The CDR3 is 15 amino acids. Looked up from germline, CDR1 is MNHEY and CDR2 is SVGAGI. The V gene lost 6 bases and the J gene lost 4 bases, with 18 bases spanning the gap. Here the CDR3 reads CASSSGQLAGYGYTF. CDR3 bases: TGTGCCAGCAGCTCGGGACAACTGGCGGGCTATGGCTACACCTTC.

The chain couples TRBV7-6 to TRBJ1-6; tentative D call: TRBD1 (6 bases). Trimming removed 3 bases from V and 2 bases from J, with 11 bases in between. Germline values: CDR1 SGHVS, CDR2 FNYEAQ. This CDR3 region has 16 residues. The CDR3 is CASSFASGAYNSPLHF. The CDR3 nucleotides are TGTGCCAGCAGCTTCGCTTCAGGGGCCTATAATTCACCCCTCCACTTT.

This chain connects TRBV9 to TRBJ2-7, with D perhaps given as TRBD1 or TRBD2 (5 bases each). CDR1 is SGDLS and CDR2 is YYNGEE in the germline V gene. This CDR3 region has 15 residues. Trimming pared 2 bases from V and 0 bases from J, leaving 12 bases between. CDR3 DNA sequence: TGTGCCAGCAGCGTGGGGGACGGAACCTCCTACGAGCAGTACTTC. Protein sequence: CASSVGDGTSYEQYF.

As for this clone: This CDR3 is also generated by other DNA sequences in the sample. This chain joins TRBV7-8 and TRBJ2-5; D is possibly TRBD1 (5 bases). The CDR3 extends over 13 amino acids. CDR1 is SGHVS, CDR2 FQNEAQ, per germline. V shed 3 bases and J shed 5 bases, with 10 bases lying between them. The CDR3, as DNA: TGTGCCAGCAGCTTTGCAGGGCGGGAGACCCAGTACTTC. This encodes CASSFAGRETQYF.

The chain employs TRBV2 and TRBJ2-7; 13 positions match TRBD2. The CDR3 length is 14 residues. Trimming cost V 6 bases and J 7 bases; bases outside gene matches: 6. Germline V CDR1 and CDR2: SNHLY, FYNNEI. CDR3 nucleotide sequence: TGTGCCAGCAGCCCGGGACTAGCGGGGCAGGAGCAGTACTTC. It is translated as CASSPGLAGQEQYF.

The rearrangement joins TRBV19 to TRBJ1-2, with D possibly TRBD1 on 6 matching bases. The CDR3 runs 13 residues. Germline assignment: CDR1 LNHDA and CDR2 SQIVND (reference sequence). Trimming pared 6 bases from V and 4 bases from J, leaving 12 bases between. CDR3 amino acids: CASRPGEGYGYTF. The CDR3 DNA is TGTGCCAGTAGACCAGGGGAGGGCTATGGCTACACCTTC.

The chain joins TRBV7-6 to TRBJ1-3; 7 nucleotides align to TRBD1. V shed 0 bases, J shed 2 bases, and the junction held 4 bases outside the gene matches. The CDR3 contains 16 residues. CDR1 SGHVS and CDR2 FNYEAQ come from the germline V gene. CDR3 loop: CASSLAQTGPGNTIYF. The CDR3 coding sequence is TGTGCCAGCAGCTTAGCCCAGACAGGGCCTGGAAACACCATATATTTT. The entire variable domain, with the rest obtained from reference TRBV7-6 and TRBJ1-3, is as follows: GAGVSQSPRYKVTKRGQDVALRCDPISGHVSLYWYRQALGQGPEFLTYFNYEAQQDKSGLPNDRFSAERPEGSISTLTIQRTEQRDSAMYRCASSLAQTGPGNTIYFGEGSWLTVV.

The chain couples TRBV5-1 to TRBJ1-1; 7 nucleotides match TRBD1. The CDR3 is made up of 14 amino acids. Germline CDR1 and CDR2: SGHRS and YFSETQ. V was pared by 5 bases and J by 2 bases, with 6 bases of the junction left unmatched. CDR3 DNA: TGCGCCAGCAGACAGTGGACAGGCAACACTGAAGCTTTCTTT. Its translation: CASRQWTGNTEAFF.

The rearrangement uses TRBV27 and TRBJ2-5, with a tentative D call TRBD2 (7 bases). There are 14 residues in the CDR3. Trimming took off 4 bases at V and 7 bases at J, with 16 bases between the two ends. Looked up from germline, CDR1 is MNHEY and CDR2 is SMNVEV (reference sequence). CDR3 nucleotides: TGTGCCAGCAGTTCCGCGGGGGCCCCTCTGACCCAGTACTTC. This sequence encodes CASSSAGAPLTQYF.

The chain employs TRBV5-4 and TRBJ2-1; the D gene is possibly TRBD2 (5 bases). V shed 5 bases and J shed 7 bases, with 10 bases lying between them. CDR1 SGHNT and CDR2 YYREEE come from the germline V gene (reference sequence). The length of the CDR3 is 12 residues. The CDR3 protein is CASSIARNEQFF. The CDR3 nucleotides read TGTGCCAGCAGTATAGCGAGAAATGAGCAGTTCTTC.